The 8 T cell receptor beta chains given below trace back to one sample, sequenced in a study of identical twins. TCRdb re-called the 5' RACE reads through MiXCR, storing one row per CDR3 protein. The table has about 200,000 distinct CDR3 sequences, about 11% seen once. The sequencing input was memory T cells sorted from blood. Source of these receptors: a man in his fifties or sixties in good health.

The chain uses TRBV27 and TRBJ2-1, with 7 bases identical to TRBD1. The CDR3 totals 17 residues. The junction had 7 bases not matched to a gene; V was cut back by 2 bases and J by 0 bases. Germline lookup yields CDR1 MNHEY and CDR2 SMNVEV (reference sequence). CDR3 sequence (DNA): TGTGCCAGCAGTTTAGGCGCCGGGACAGCCTCCTACAATGAGCAGTTCTTC. Translating it yields CASSLGAGTASYNEQFF.

This clonotype was counted a few times. The chain couples TRBV19 to TRBJ1-1, with D unclear. V was cut by 5 bases and J by 4 bases, with 11 bases left in between. The CDR3 runs to 13 residues. Germline CDR1 reads LNHDA; CDR2 reads SQIVND (reference sequence). The CDR3 DNA sequence: TGTGCCAGTAGTTCCATGTCCGTCACTGAAGCTTTCTTT. Protein product: CASSSMSVTEAFF.

This clonotype was detected only once. This chain links TRBV6-2 or TRBV6-3 with TRBJ2-3; 8 bases are shared with TRBD1. The CDR3 loop spans 14 amino acids. From germline, CDR1 is MNHEY and CDR2 SVGEGT. J gave up 9 bases and V 8 bases, and 13 bases lay outside the gene matches. CDR3: CASCSDRAKQTQYF. The CDR3 coding sequence is TGTGCCAGCTGCTCGGACAGGGCTAAGCAAACGCAGTATTTT.

This clonotype appeared many times. The chain links TRBV4-2 to TRBJ1-4; D not resolved. The CDR3 length is 18 residues. Germline lookup yields CDR1 LGHNA and CDR2 YNFKEQ. Trimming removed 0 bases from V and 0 bases from J, with 14 bases in between. CDR3: CASSQDVAGKTTNEKLFF. DNA for the CDR3: TGTGCCAGCAGCCAAGATGTGGCAGGCAAAACAACTAATGAAAAACTGTTTTTT.

The chain joins TRBV20-1 to TRBJ1-4; perhaps TRBD1 as D (5 bases). Per the germline V gene, CDR1 is DFQATT and CDR2 is SNEGSKA (reference sequence). The V end was cut by 2 bases, the J end by 4 bases, with 8 bases between. There are 13 residues in the CDR3. The CDR3 here is CSARSGVNEKLFF. CDR3 in DNA: TGCAGTGCTAGATCGGGGGTTAATGAAAAACTGTTTTTT.

This chain connects TRBV9 to TRBJ2-7, with a weak D call TRBD2 (5 bases). V lost 3 bases, J lost 3 bases, and 16 bases lay in between. The germline V gene has CDR1 SGDLS and CDR2 YYNGEE. This CDR3 comprises 15 residues. CDR3 sequence (DNA): TGTGCCAGCAGCGCCTCGGGCGGAGAGGGCTACGAGCAGTACTTC. Amino acid sequence: CASSASGGEGYEQYF.

This clonotype was detected many times. The rearrangement joins TRBV15 to TRBJ2-1; TRBD2 is a possible D gene (6 bases). The ends were cut back, 0 bases at V and 4 bases at J, with 10 bases in the middle. The CDR3 extends over 15 amino acids. Germline values: CDR1 LNHNV, CDR2 YYDKDF (reference sequence). CDR3 DNA: TGTGCCACCAGCAGAGAATGGGGGAGGTACAATGAGCAGTTCTTC. It translates to CATSREWGRYNEQFF.

This clonotype has more than one count but fewer than ten. The chain joins TRBV4-2 to TRBJ2-1; TRBD2 agrees at 10 bases. This CDR3 comprises 16 residues. CDR1 is LGHNA and CDR2 is YNFKEQ in the germline V gene. Trimming cost V 5 bases and J 2 bases; bases outside gene matches: 6. The CDR3 bases are TGTGCCAGCAGCGATATAGCGGGGGGTGCCTACAATGAGCAGTTCTTC. Protein product: CASSDIAGGAYNEQFF.